Each of the 20 T cell receptor beta chains below was sequenced from the same sample in a study of OX40 agonist ivuxolimab in advanced cancers. Libraries were made using the immunoSEQ multiplex PCR assay. Here the immuneACCESS table is served through TCRdb, limited to in-frame sequences with V and J called. Missing clones are a known gap in these copies; in checked studies unresolved V genes cover under half, and the rest lacks a known reason. Here the sample has some 82,000 clones; around 94% occur a single time. The ten largest clones take up approximately 9.9% of the sample. The sequences come from CD4+ or CD8+ T cells sorted from blood, collected in a trial of the OX40 agonist ivuxolimab. All receptors come from an adult with an advanced solid tumor such as melanoma, head and neck, liver or kidney cancer.

V is TRBV11-2 and J is TRBJ1-4, with D tentatively TRBD1 (6 bases). V was shortened by 2 bases and J by 10 bases, with 20 bases between the two germline ends. Germline V gene data show CDR1 as SGHAT and CDR2 as FQNNGV. The CDR3 has 16 amino acids. DNA for the CDR3: TGTGCCAGCAGCTTATTGTGGGGGGCGCAGGAGGGAAAACTGTTTTTT. Translating gives CASSLLWGAQEGKLFF.

V gene TRBV28 combines with J gene TRBJ2-3; the D is unclear. Germline-derived CDR1 and CDR2 are MDHEN and SYDVKM. The CDR3 is 13 amino acids. Trimming pared 5 bases from V and 10 bases from J, leaving 16 bases between. The CDR3: CASSPHPAESQYF. CDR3 DNA: TGTGCCAGCAGTCCCCACCCCGCGGAATCGCAGTATTTT.

The chain uses TRBV27 and TRBJ2-1; 12 nucleotides align to TRBD2. Per the germline V gene, CDR1 is MNHEY and CDR2 is SMNVEV (reference sequence). The CDR3 sequence is 18 residues long. Germline trimming cut 6 bases from V and 8 bases from J; bases unmatched to any gene: 17. This CDR3 is CASRPPLTTSGRWYEQFF. DNA of the CDR3: TGTGCCAGCAGGCCACCCCTCACGACTAGCGGGAGATGGTATGAGCAGTTCTTC.

The rearrangement uses TRBV6-1 and TRBJ1-3; 9 positions match TRBD1. Losses at the gene ends were 3 bases for V and 0 bases for J; bases not matched to a gene: 3. The CDR3 runs to 16 residues. Germline V gene sequence: CDR1 MNHNS, CDR2 SASEGT. CDR3 bases: TGTGCCAGCAGTGAGACAGGGGGATTCTCTGGAAACACCATATATTTT. Its protein is CASSETGGFSGNTIYF.

The chain recombines TRBV14 with TRBJ1-1; D not certain. The CDR3 contains 16 residues. The V gene lost 0 bases and the J gene lost 2 bases, with 13 bases spanning the gap. Germline CDR1 reads SGHDN; CDR2 reads FVKESK. The DNA for the CDR3 is TGTGCCAGCAGCCAAGAAATAAACGAGGTAAACACTGAAGCTTTCTTT. This translates into CASSQEINEVNTEAFF.

The chain has TRBV9 and TRBJ2-5; possible D gene TRBD1, 5 bases. Per germline, CDR1 SGDLS and CDR2 YYNGEE. The ends were cut back, 0 bases at V and 1 base at J, with 10 bases in the middle. This CDR3 is 15 amino acids long. The CDR3 region has the DNA TGTGCCAGCAGCGTAGATGGCAGGGCCCAAGAGACCCAGTACTTC. Protein product: CASSVDGRAQETQYF.

This clone was recorded only once. V usage is TRBV4-3 and J usage is TRBJ1-2, with a possible D match to TRBD1 (5 bases). The CDR3 contains 18 residues. V lost 0 bases, J lost 2 bases, and 19 bases lay in between. Germline-derived CDR1 and CDR2 are LGHNA and YSLEER. CDR3 sequence: CASSQDPSQGPQNYGYTF. For the CDR3, the DNA is TGCGCCAGCAGCCAAGACCCCTCCCAGGGACCGCAAAACTATGGCTACACCTTC.

This rearrangement joins TRBV7-2 to TRBJ1-2, with D perhaps matching TRBD1 (6 bases). V lost 0 bases and J lost 4, with 12 bases in between. The V gene's germline CDR1 is SGHTA and CDR2 FQGNSA. The CDR3 is 15 residues long. CDR3 sequence: CASSLAWGPGYGYTF. The CDR3 region has the DNA TGTGCCAGCAGCTTAGCGTGGGGGCCCGGCTATGGCTACACCTTC.

The genes are TRBV2 and TRBJ1-4; TRBD1 agrees at 8 bases. This CDR3 has 14 amino acids. Trimming removed 6 bases from V and 5 bases from J; junction bases left unmatched: 5. Germline lookup yields CDR1 SNHLY and CDR2 FYNNEI. This CDR3 reads CASRRTGLNEKLFF. The CDR3 DNA is TGTGCCAGCAGGAGGACAGGGCTAAATGAAAAACTGTTTTTT.

The V and J genes are TRBV6-1 and TRBJ1-5; D might be TRBD1 (6 bases). The CDR3 loop spans 15 amino acids. CDR1 is MNHNS, CDR2 SASEGT, per germline. Trimming left V 6 bases short and J 0 bases short, with 12 bases between. CDR3 in amino acids: CASRRIQGSNQPQHF. Written as DNA, the CDR3 is TGTGCCAGCAGGAGAATACAGGGTAGCAATCAGCCCCAGCATTTT.

V usage is TRBV7-9 and J usage is TRBJ2-1; a weak D match, TRBD2 (5 bases). This CDR3 region has 12 residues. In germline, CDR1 is SEHNR, CDR2 FQNEAQ (reference sequence). V lost 2 bases to trimming and J lost 9 bases, with 8 bases between them. This CDR3 reads CASSLYGVEQFF. Here the CDR3 DNA reads TGTGCCAGCAGCTTATACGGGGTTGAGCAGTTCTTC.

This sequence joins TRBV28 and TRBJ1-5, with D unclear. Trimming stripped 3 bases from V and 5 bases from J, with 11 bases between. The CDR3 runs 14 residues. Germline V CDR1 and CDR2: MDHEN, SYDVKM. The CDR3 is CASSLRRTDQPQHF. The CDR3 DNA reads TGTGCCAGCAGTTTGCGGAGAACCGATCAGCCCCAGCATTTT.

This chain connects TRBV6-4 to TRBJ2-7; D may be TRBD1 or TRBD2 (5 bases each). Trimming stripped 3 bases from V and 3 bases from J, with 12 bases between. Germline loops: CDR1 MRHNA, CDR2 SNTAGT. CDR3 size: 14 residues. The CDR3 protein is CASSEGGGGYEQYF. The CDR3 DNA sequence: TGTGCCAGCAGTGAAGGAGGTGGGGGCTACGAGCAGTACTTC.

This CDR3 is CASSPRYRGMLNTEAFF. The CDR3 region has the DNA TGCGCCAGCAGCCCGCGTTACAGGGGGATGTTGAACACTGAAGCTTTCTTT. V usage is TRBV4-3 and J usage is TRBJ1-1; the match to TRBD1 covers 8 bases. Germline CDR1 reads LGHNA; CDR2 reads YSLEER. This CDR3 region has 17 residues. V was clipped by 4 bases and J by 0 bases; unmatched bases: 10.

This sequence joins TRBV9 and TRBJ2-7, with 7 bases identical to TRBD2. Germline loops: CDR1 SGDLS, CDR2 YYNGEE. After removal of 3 bases from V and 3 bases from J, the junction contained 12 bases not matched to a gene. The CDR3 contains 16 residues. As DNA, the CDR3 is TGTGCCAGCAGCGCCGACCCGGGGACTACCGTCTACGAGCAGTACTTC. The encoded protein is CASSADPGTTVYEQYF.

The gene calls are TRBV12-5 and TRBJ2-1; 8 nucleotides agree with TRBD2. Unmatched junction bases numbered 22, after V lost 6 bases and J lost 6 bases. CDR1 and CDR2 (germline): LGHNT, FRNRAP. CDR3 size: 19 residues. The CDR3 region has the DNA TGTGCTAGTGGAGTCGGGGTTGAGCGGGAGAAGGGTCTGGGCAATGAGCAGTTCTTC. The encoded protein is CASGVGVEREKGLGNEQFF.

V and J are TRBV5-1 and TRBJ2-7; D is possibly TRBD1 (5 bases). This CDR3 spans 16 amino acids. Germline V lookup: CDR1 SGHRS, CDR2 YFSETQ. V lost 0 bases to trimming and J lost 6 bases, with 19 bases between them. DNA of the CDR3: TGCGCCAGCAGCTTGGCCGAAGGTGGCTGGGGCTCCGAGCAGTACTTC. Amino acid sequence: CASSLAEGGWGSEQYF.

This rearrangement joins TRBV27 to TRBJ2-3; D may be TRBD2 (6 bases). This CDR3 comprises 17 residues. The V gene's germline CDR1 is MNHEY and CDR2 SMNVEV (reference sequence). V dropped 4 bases and J dropped 0 bases, with 17 bases sitting between them. CDR3 in DNA: TGTGCCAGCAGTTCCCCTCAAGGGGAGGTAAGCACAGATACGCAGTATTTT. Protein sequence: CASSSPQGEVSTDTQYF.

The chain is built from TRBV9 and TRBJ1-3; TRBD1 might be the D (6 bases). Germline CDR1 is SGDLS and CDR2 is YYNGEE. V shed 0 bases and J shed 0 bases, with 25 bases lying between them. The CDR3 covers 21 residues. The CDR3 region is CASSVGTAIDQTTLSGNTIYF. The CDR3 bases are TGTGCCAGCAGCGTAGGGACAGCAATAGACCAAACTACCCTCTCTGGAAACACCATATATTTT.

The chain is built from TRBV7-9 and TRBJ2-1; D gene unclear. Deletions cut 2 bases from V and 7 bases from J, with 6 bases between. This CDR3 is built from 12 residues. The germline V gene encodes CDR1 SEHNR and CDR2 FQNEAQ (reference sequence). The CDR3 region is CASSLYGNEQFF. CDR3 nucleotide sequence: TGTGCCAGCAGCTTATACGGAAATGAGCAGTTCTTC.